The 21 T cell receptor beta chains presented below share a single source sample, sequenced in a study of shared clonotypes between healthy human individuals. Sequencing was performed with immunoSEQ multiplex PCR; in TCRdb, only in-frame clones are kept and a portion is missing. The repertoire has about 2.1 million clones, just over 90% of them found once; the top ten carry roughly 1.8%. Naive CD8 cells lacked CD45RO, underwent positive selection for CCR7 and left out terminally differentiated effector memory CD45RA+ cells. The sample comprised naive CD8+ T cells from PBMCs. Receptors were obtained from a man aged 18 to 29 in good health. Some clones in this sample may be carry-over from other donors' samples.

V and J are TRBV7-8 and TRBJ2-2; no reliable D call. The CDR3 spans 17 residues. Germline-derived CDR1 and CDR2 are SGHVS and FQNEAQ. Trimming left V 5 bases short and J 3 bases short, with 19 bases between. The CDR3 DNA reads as TGTGCCAGCAGCCCCGACGCGGATGCCGGTGACACCGGGGAGCTGTTTTTT. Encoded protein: CASSPDADAGDTGELFF.

Here the CDR3 reads CASSLVGGKGYEQYF. In DNA, the CDR3 is TGTGCCAGCAGCCTAGTTGGGGGGAAAGGCTACGAGCAGTACTTC. The gene calls are TRBV7-2 and TRBJ2-7; a weak D match, TRBD2 (6 bases). V lost 5 bases and J 3 bases, leaving 17 bases between the germline ends. This CDR3 spans 15 amino acids. CDR1 and CDR2 (germline): SGHTA, FQGNSA.

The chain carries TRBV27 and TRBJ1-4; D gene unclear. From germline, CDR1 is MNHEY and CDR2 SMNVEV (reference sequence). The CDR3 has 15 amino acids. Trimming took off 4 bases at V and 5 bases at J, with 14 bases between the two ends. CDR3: CASSSRPFPNEKLFF. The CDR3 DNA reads TGTGCCAGCAGTTCGCGACCCTTCCCCAATGAAAAACTGTTTTTT.

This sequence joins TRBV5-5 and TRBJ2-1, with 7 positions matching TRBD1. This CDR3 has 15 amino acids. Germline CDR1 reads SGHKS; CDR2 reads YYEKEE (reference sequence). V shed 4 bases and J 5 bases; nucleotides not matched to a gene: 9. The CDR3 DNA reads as TGTGCCAGCAGCCCCCACAGGGGTAATGACAATGAGCAGTTCTTC. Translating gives CASSPHRGNDNEQFF. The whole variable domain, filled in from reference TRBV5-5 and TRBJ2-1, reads DAGVTQSPTHLIKTRGQQVTLRCSPISGHKSVSWYQQVLGQGPQFIFQYYEKEERGRGNFPDRFSARQFPNYSSELNVNALLLGDSALYLCASSPHRGNDNEQFFGPGTRLTVL.

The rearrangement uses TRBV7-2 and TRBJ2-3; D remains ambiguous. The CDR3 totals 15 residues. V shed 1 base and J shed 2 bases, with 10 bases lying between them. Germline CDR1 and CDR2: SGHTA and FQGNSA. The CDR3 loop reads CASSLDYVPTDTQYF. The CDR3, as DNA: TGTGCCAGCAGCTTAGATTACGTCCCCACAGATACGCAGTATTTT.

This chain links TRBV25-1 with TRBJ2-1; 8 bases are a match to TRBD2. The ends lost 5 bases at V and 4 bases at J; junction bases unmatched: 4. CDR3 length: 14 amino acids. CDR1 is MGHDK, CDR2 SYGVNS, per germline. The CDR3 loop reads CASSKGTRYNEQFF. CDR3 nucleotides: TGTGCCAGCAGTAAGGGGACTAGGTACAATGAGCAGTTCTTC.

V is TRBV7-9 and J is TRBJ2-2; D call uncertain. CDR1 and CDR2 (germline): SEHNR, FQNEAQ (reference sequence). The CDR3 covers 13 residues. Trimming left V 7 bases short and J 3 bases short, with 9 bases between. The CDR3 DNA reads TGTGCCAGCACCCCCAGGTACACCGGGGAGCTGTTTTTT. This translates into CASTPRYTGELFF.

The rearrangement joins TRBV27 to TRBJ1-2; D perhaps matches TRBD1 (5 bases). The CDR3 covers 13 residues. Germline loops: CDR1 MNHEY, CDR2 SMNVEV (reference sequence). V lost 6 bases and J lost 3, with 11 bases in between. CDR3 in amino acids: CASSPAGHYGYTF. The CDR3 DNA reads TGTGCCAGCAGCCCGGCGGGGCACTATGGCTACACCTTC.

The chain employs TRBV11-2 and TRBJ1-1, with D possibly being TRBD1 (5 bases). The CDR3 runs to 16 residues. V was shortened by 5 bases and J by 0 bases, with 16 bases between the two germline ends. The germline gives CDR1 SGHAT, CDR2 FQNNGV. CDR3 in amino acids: CASSVRDLLVNTEAFF. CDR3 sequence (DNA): TGTGCCAGCAGCGTCCGGGACTTGCTCGTGAACACTGAAGCTTTCTTT.

CDR3 amino acids: CASSLAWRDGLFF. Here the CDR3 DNA reads TGTGCCAGCAGCTTAGCGTGGAGGGATGGGCTGTTTTTT. V gene TRBV7-8 combines with J gene TRBJ2-2; D is perhaps TRBD2 (6 bases). CDR1 is SGHVS and CDR2 is FQNEAQ in the germline V gene. Deletions cut 0 bases from V and 13 bases from J, with 12 bases between. This CDR3 comprises 13 residues.

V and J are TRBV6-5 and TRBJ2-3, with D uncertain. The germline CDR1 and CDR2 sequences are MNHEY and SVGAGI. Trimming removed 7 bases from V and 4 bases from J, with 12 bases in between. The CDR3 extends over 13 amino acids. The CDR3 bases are TGTGCCAGCAACGGAGCCGGTCCAGATACGCAGTATTTT. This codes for CASNGAGPDTQYF.

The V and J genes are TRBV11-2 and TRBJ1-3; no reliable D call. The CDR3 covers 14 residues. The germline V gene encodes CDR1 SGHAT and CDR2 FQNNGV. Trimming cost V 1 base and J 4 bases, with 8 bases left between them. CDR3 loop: CASSLVGVGNTIYF. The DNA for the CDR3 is TGTGCCAGCAGCTTAGTCGGGGTGGGAAACACCATATATTTT.

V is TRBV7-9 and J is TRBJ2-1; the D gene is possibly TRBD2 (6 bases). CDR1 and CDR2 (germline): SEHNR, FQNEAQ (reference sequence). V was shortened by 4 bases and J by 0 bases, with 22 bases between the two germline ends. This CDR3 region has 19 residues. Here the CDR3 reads CASSSRGGGAPSSYNEQFF. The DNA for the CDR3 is TGTGCCAGCAGCTCCCGTGGCGGCGGGGCCCCTAGCTCCTACAATGAGCAGTTCTTC.

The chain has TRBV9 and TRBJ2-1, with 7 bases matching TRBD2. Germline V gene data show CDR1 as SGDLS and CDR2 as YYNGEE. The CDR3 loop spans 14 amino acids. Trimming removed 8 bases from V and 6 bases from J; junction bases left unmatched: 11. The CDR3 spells CASTPGLIGNEQFF. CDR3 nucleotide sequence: TGTGCCAGTACCCCGGGACTAATCGGCAATGAGCAGTTCTTC.

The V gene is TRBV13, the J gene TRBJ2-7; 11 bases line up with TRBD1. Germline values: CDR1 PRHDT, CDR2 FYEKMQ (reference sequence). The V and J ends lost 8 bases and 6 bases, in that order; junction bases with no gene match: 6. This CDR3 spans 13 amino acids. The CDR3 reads CASGTGGGLEQYF. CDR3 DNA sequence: TGTGCCAGCGGGACAGGGGGGGGTCTCGAGCAGTACTTC.

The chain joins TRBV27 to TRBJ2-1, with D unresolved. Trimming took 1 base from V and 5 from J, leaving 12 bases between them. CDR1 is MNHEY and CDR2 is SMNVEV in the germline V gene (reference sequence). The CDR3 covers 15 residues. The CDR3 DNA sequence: TGTGCCAGCAGTTTATGGTCCCCGCAGGACAATGAGCAGTTCTTC. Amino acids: CASSLWSPQDNEQFF.

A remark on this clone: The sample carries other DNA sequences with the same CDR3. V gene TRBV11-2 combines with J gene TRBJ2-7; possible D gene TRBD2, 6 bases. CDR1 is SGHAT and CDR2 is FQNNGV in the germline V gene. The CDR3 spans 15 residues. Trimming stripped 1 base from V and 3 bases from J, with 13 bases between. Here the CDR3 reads CASSLGAGTSYEQYF. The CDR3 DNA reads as TGTGCCAGCAGCTTAGGGGCGGGGACCAGCTACGAGCAGTACTTC. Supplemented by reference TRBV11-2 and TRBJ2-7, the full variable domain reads EAGVAQSPRYKIIEKRQSVAFWCNPISGHATLYWYQQILGQGPKLLIQFQNNGVVDDSQLPKDRFSAERLKGVDSTLKIQPAKLEDSAVYLCASSLGAGTSYEQYFGPGTRLTVT.

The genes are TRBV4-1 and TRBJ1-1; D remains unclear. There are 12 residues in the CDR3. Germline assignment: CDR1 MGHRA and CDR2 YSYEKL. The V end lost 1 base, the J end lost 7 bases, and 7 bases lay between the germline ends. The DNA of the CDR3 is TGCGCCAGCAGCCAAGGTTCGGGTGAAGCTTTCTTT. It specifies CASSQGSGEAFF.

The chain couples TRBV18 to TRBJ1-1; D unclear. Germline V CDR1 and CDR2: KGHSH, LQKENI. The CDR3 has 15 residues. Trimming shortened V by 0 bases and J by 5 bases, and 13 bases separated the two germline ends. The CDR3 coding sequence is TGTGCCAGCTCACCACCGGGATGGGTATCGACTGAAGCTTTCTTT. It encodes CASSPPGWVSTEAFF.

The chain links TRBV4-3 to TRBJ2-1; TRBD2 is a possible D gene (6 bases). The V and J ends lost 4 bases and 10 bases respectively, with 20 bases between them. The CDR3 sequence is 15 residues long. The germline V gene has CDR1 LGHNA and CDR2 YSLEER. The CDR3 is CASSRLTGEALEQFF. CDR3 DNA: TGCGCCAGCAGCCGACTGACCGGGGAGGCCCTGGAGCAGTTCTTC.

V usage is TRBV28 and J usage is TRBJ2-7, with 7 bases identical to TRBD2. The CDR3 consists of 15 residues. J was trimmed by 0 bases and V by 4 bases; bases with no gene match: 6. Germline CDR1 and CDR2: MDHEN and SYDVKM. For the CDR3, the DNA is TGTGCCAGCAGTTGGCCCGGGGGGAGCTCCTACGAGCAGTACTTC. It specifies CASSWPGGSSYEQYF.